These T cell receptor beta chains were read from a single sample in a study of response to subunit inactivated influenza vaccine. MiXCR, run by TCRdb on the RT-PCR reads, gives a single entry per CDR3 protein. The sample records roughly 650,000 distinct CDR3 sequences, 14% being singletons. The starting material was PBMCs from blood, obtained 14 to 15 days before vaccination. The receptor set was obtained from a man aged 50 or older who received an inactivated influenza vaccine. Each CDR3 is given with its conserved first and last residue. The order of the fields is D gene, clone size, V gene, J gene, CDR3 DNA, CDR3 protein. A D gene is named only where the DNA matches it firmly. Clone size appears in some rows only: once, few, many, or a class for an expanded clone.

D gene: TRBD1; clone size: NA; V gene: TRBV10-3; J gene: TRBJ2-3; CDR3 DNA: TGTGCCATCAGTGAGTCTCCGGGACAGACAGATACGCAGTATTTT; CDR3 protein: CAISESPGQTDTQYF
D gene: TRBD1; clone size: NA; V gene: TRBV30; J gene: TRBJ1-5; CDR3 DNA: TGTGCCTGGAGTGTAGGGGGACAGGGAGGTCAGCCCCAGCATTTT; CDR3 protein: CAWSVGGQGGQPQHF
D gene: NA; clone size: NA; V gene: TRBV20-1; J gene: TRBJ2-7; CDR3 DNA: TGCAGTGCTAGATCCGGGGCCGAGCAGTACTTC; CDR3 protein: CSARSGAEQYF
D gene: TRBD2; clone size: NA; V gene: TRBV12-3/TRBV12-4; J gene: TRBJ2-7; CDR3 DNA: TGTGCCAGCAGTAGTAGCGGGGGAGGCCACTACGAGCAGTACTTC; CDR3 protein: CASSSSGGGHYEQYF
D gene: NA; clone size: many; V gene: TRBV28; J gene: TRBJ1-4; CDR3 DNA: TGTGCCAGCAGTTTAGTGGGGCCTAATGAAAAACTGTTTTTT; CDR3 protein: CASSLVGPNEKLFF
D gene: NA; clone size: NA; V gene: TRBV12-3/TRBV12-4; J gene: TRBJ2-2; CDR3 DNA: TGTGCCAGCAGTTTGCCAGGAAGTTACACCGGGGAGCTGTTTTTT; CDR3 protein: CASSLPGSYTGELFF
D gene: NA; clone size: NA; V gene: TRBV6-2/TRBV6-3; J gene: TRBJ2-2; CDR3 DNA: TGTGCCAGCGGAGCTAGTAACGGGGAGCTGTTTTTT; CDR3 protein: CASGASNGELFF
D gene: NA; clone size: NA; V gene: TRBV7-2; J gene: TRBJ1-5; CDR3 DNA: TGTGCCAGCAGCTTACAAGAGTCCAGCAATCAGCCCCAGCATTTT; CDR3 protein: CASSLQESSNQPQHF
D gene: TRBD2; clone size: few; V gene: TRBV7-8; J gene: TRBJ2-3; CDR3 DNA: TGTGCCAGCAGCTTAGGACTAGCGGGGACGCATAGTACGCAGTATTTT; CDR3 protein: CASSLGLAGTHSTQYF
D gene: NA; clone size: many; V gene: TRBV20-1; J gene: TRBJ1-5; CDR3 DNA: TGCAGTGCTAGAGACGGCAATCAGCCCCAGCATTTT; CDR3 protein: CSARDGNQPQHF
D gene: TRBD2; clone size: NA; V gene: TRBV7-9; J gene: TRBJ2-3; CDR3 DNA: TGTGCCAGCAGTGCTAATAGCGGGGCCCGGGGCACAGATACGCAGTATTTT; CDR3 protein: CASSANSGARGTDTQYF
D gene: NA; clone size: NA; V gene: TRBV30; J gene: TRBJ2-3; CDR3 DNA: TGTGCCTGGAGGCAGGGCGGAAGCACAGATACGCAGTATTTT; CDR3 protein: CAWRQGGSTDTQYF
D gene: NA; clone size: few; V gene: TRBV5-1; J gene: TRBJ2-5; CDR3 DNA: TGCGCCAGCAGCTTAGAGACAGGTCAAGAGACCCAGTACTTC; CDR3 protein: CASSLETGQETQYF
D gene: NA; clone size: few; V gene: TRBV30; J gene: TRBJ2-7; CDR3 DNA: TGTGCCTGGAGTGGTTCGGGCGAGCAGTACTTC; CDR3 protein: CAWSGSGEQYF
D gene: NA; clone size: NA; V gene: TRBV27; J gene: TRBJ2-2; CDR3 DNA: TGTGCCAGCCTTACCCTCACCGGGGAGCTGTTTTTT; CDR3 protein: CASLTLTGELFF
D gene: NA; clone size: few; V gene: TRBV6-1; J gene: TRBJ1-5; CDR3 DNA: TGTGCCAGCAGTGAGGTGGAGATTCAGCCCCAGCATTTT; CDR3 protein: CASSEVEIQPQHF
D gene: NA; clone size: NA; V gene: TRBV5-5; J gene: TRBJ2-5; CDR3 DNA: TGTGCCAGCAGCCTACCTGACAGCGGGTGGACCCAGTACTTC; CDR3 protein: CASSLPDSGWTQYF
D gene: NA; clone size: few; V gene: TRBV20-1; J gene: TRBJ2-1; CDR3 DNA: TGCAGTGCTGTACTCGATAGCTCCTACAATGAGCAGTTCTTC; CDR3 protein: CSAVLDSSYNEQFF
D gene: TRBD1; clone size: few; V gene: TRBV29-1; J gene: TRBJ2-3; CDR3 DNA: TGCAGCGCGGAAGGACAGGGGTACGTGGATACGCAGTATTTT; CDR3 protein: CSAEGQGYVDTQYF
D gene: NA; clone size: many; V gene: TRBV2; J gene: TRBJ2-1; CDR3 DNA: TGTGCCAGCAGGCCGGGACCTTACAATGAGCAGTTCTTC; CDR3 protein: CASRPGPYNEQFF
D gene: NA; clone size: NA; V gene: TRBV2; J gene: TRBJ2-4; CDR3 DNA: TGTGCCAGCAGTGAAGCGCTGGGTCCCGGCGCCAAAAACATTCAGTACTTC; CDR3 protein: CASSEALGPGAKNIQYF
D gene: NA; clone size: many; V gene: TRBV7-2; J gene: TRBJ2-7; CDR3 DNA: TGTGCCAGCAGCACCCAGGGCGAGCAGTACTTC; CDR3 protein: CASSTQGEQYF
D gene: NA; clone size: NA; V gene: TRBV27; J gene: TRBJ2-7; CDR3 DNA: TGTGCCAGCAGGAAAGGGCTAGCAGCCTACGAGCAGTACTTC; CDR3 protein: CASRKGLAAYEQYF
D gene: NA; clone size: NA; V gene: TRBV7-2; J gene: TRBJ2-1; CDR3 DNA: TGTGCCAGCAGCATGAGACAGTCCTACAATGAGCAGTTCTTC; CDR3 protein: CASSMRQSYNEQFF
D gene: NA; clone size: NA; V gene: TRBV29-1; J gene: TRBJ2-3; CDR3 DNA: TGCAGCGTTGGACTCCGGCTAGATACGCAGTATTTT; CDR3 protein: CSVGLRLDTQYF
D gene: NA; clone size: few; V gene: TRBV5-4; J gene: TRBJ2-5; CDR3 DNA: TGTGCCAGCAGCTTGGCGAGAGTTTCCGAGACCCAGTACTTC; CDR3 protein: CASSLARVSETQYF
D gene: TRBD2; clone size: NA; V gene: TRBV24-1; J gene: TRBJ2-1; CDR3 DNA: TGTGCCACCAGTGATTTCACGGGGGGTGAGCAGTTCTTC; CDR3 protein: CATSDFTGGEQFF
D gene: NA; clone size: many; V gene: TRBV6-1; J gene: TRBJ2-3; CDR3 DNA: TGTGCCACTAGACTTCAGTGGAGCACAGATACGCAGTATTTT; CDR3 protein: CATRLQWSTDTQYF
D gene: NA; clone size: few; V gene: TRBV7-9; J gene: TRBJ1-6; CDR3 DNA: TGTGCCAGCAGCTTAGACGGCAGACCTAATTCACCCCTCCACTTT; CDR3 protein: CASSLDGRPNSPLHF
D gene: NA; clone size: few; V gene: TRBV15; J gene: TRBJ2-5; CDR3 DNA: TGTGCCACCAGCAGAGTCAAAGGGACCCGGGGGACCCAGTACTTC; CDR3 protein: CATSRVKGTRGTQYF
D gene: NA; clone size: NA; V gene: TRBV20-1; J gene: TRBJ1-5; CDR3 DNA: TGCAGTGCTAGGGGGGGTGGTGGCAATCAGCCCCAGCATTTT; CDR3 protein: CSARGGGGNQPQHF
D gene: NA; clone size: few; V gene: TRBV12-3/TRBV12-4; J gene: TRBJ1-1; CDR3 DNA: TGTGCCAGCAGTTTAGATCAGGGCACTGAAGCTTTCTTT; CDR3 protein: CASSLDQGTEAFF
D gene: NA; clone size: few; V gene: TRBV10-3; J gene: TRBJ1-2; CDR3 DNA: TGTGCCATCGCCGGGGGCGGCCACTACACCTTC; CDR3 protein: CAIAGGGHYTF
D gene: NA; clone size: few; V gene: TRBV20-1; J gene: TRBJ2-7; CDR3 DNA: TGCAGTGCTGTCCCGGGGGTCTCCTACGAGCAGTACTTC; CDR3 protein: CSAVPGVSYEQYF
D gene: NA; clone size: few; V gene: TRBV29-1; J gene: TRBJ2-5; CDR3 DNA: TGCAGCGTTGAAGATGGTGTTAGCGGGACCCAGTACTTC; CDR3 protein: CSVEDGVSGTQYF
D gene: NA; clone size: many; V gene: TRBV12-3/TRBV12-4; J gene: TRBJ1-5; CDR3 DNA: TGTGCCAGCAGTCCGGGTGGACCCCAGCATTTT; CDR3 protein: CASSPGGPQHF
D gene: TRBD2; clone size: few; V gene: TRBV5-1; J gene: TRBJ2-1; CDR3 DNA: TGCGCCAGCAGCTTGAGGCGGGAGGGCAGGAATGAGCAGTTCTTC; CDR3 protein: CASSLRREGRNEQFF
D gene: NA; clone size: few; V gene: TRBV28; J gene: TRBJ2-7; CDR3 DNA: TGTGCCAGCAGTTTGTTGGACACCTCCTACGAGCAGTACTTC; CDR3 protein: CASSLLDTSYEQYF
D gene: TRBD1; clone size: NA; V gene: TRBV4-3; J gene: TRBJ2-7; CDR3 DNA: TGCGCCAGCAGCCAATGGGACAGCTCCTACGAGCAGTACTTC; CDR3 protein: CASSQWDSSYEQYF
D gene: TRBD2; clone size: NA; V gene: TRBV20-1; J gene: TRBJ2-7; CDR3 DNA: TGCAGTGCTACCACTAGCGGGAGGGTTCTAGGGGAGCAGTACTTC; CDR3 protein: CSATTSGRVLGEQYF
D gene: NA; clone size: NA; V gene: TRBV29-1; J gene: TRBJ2-1; CDR3 DNA: TGCAGTGTGTCCTACAATGAGCAGTTCTTC; CDR3 protein: CSVSYNEQFF
D gene: TRBD1; clone size: many; V gene: TRBV9; J gene: TRBJ2-5; CDR3 DNA: TGTGCCAGCAGCTTCACAGGGGGTACGGCTCACGAGACCCAGTACTTC; CDR3 protein: CASSFTGGTAHETQYF
D gene: NA; clone size: few; V gene: TRBV7-9; J gene: TRBJ2-1; CDR3 DNA: TGTGCCAGCAGTCATACGAGGGACAATGAGCAGTTCTTC; CDR3 protein: CASSHTRDNEQFF
D gene: NA; clone size: NA; V gene: TRBV14; J gene: TRBJ2-7; CDR3 DNA: TGTGCCAGCAGCCAGCTGAGGGATAGGCCCTCCGAGCAGTACTTC; CDR3 protein: CASSQLRDRPSEQYF
D gene: NA; clone size: NA; V gene: TRBV30; J gene: TRBJ2-5; CDR3 DNA: TGTGCCTGGAGTGAAGGGTTTAGAGAGACCCAGTACTTC; CDR3 protein: CAWSEGFRETQYF